The 5 T cell receptor beta chains below were found in one sample sequenced in a study of human T cells and chemical hapten exposure. TCRdb itself ran the RACE reads through MiXCR, one entry per CDR3 protein. The sample lists approximately 100,000 distinct CDR3 sequences, around 12% occurring once. Regarding time point: pre-sensitization, week 0. Treatment meaning: therapeutic diphenylcyclopropenone sensitization with weekly scalp DPC. The sample here was whole blood, taken in connection with sensitization to the hapten diphenylcyclopropenone (DPC). Receptors were obtained from a woman aged 45-65 years with alopecia areata. Some clones in this sample may be carry-over from other donors' samples.

This clonotype has more than one count but fewer than ten. The V gene is TRBV14, the J gene TRBJ1-5; 8 positions match TRBD1. The V segment lost 1 base and the J segment 7 bases; nucleotides outside the gene matches: 6. Germline V lookup: CDR1 SGHDN, CDR2 FVKESK. The CDR3 is 15 residues long. The CDR3 DNA follows: TGTGCCAGCAGCCAAGGACAGGGGATCGGCCAGCCCCAGCATTTT. Its protein product is CASSQGQGIGQPQHF.

The rearrangement uses TRBV20-1 and TRBJ2-7; 8 bases line up with TRBD1. Germline V gene data show CDR1 as DFQATT and CDR2 as SNEGSKA (reference sequence). This CDR3 has 13 amino acids. The junction had 4 bases not matched to a gene; V was cut back by 6 bases and J by 0 bases. CDR3 nucleotides: TGCAGTGCCCCAGGGGGCTCCTCCTACGAGCAGTACTTC. Protein product: CSAPGGSSYEQYF.

The chain uses TRBV5-1 and TRBJ2-1, with TRBD2 matching 12 bases. Germline values: CDR1 SGHRS, CDR2 YFSETQ. This CDR3 has 15 amino acids. V was pared by 4 bases and J by 10 bases, with 9 bases of the junction left unmatched. As DNA, the CDR3 is TGCGCCAGCAGCCTGAGATCCACTAGCGGGGGGGAGCAGTTCTTC. Translation: CASSLRSTSGGEQFF.

This clonotype has at least ten counts. This chain links TRBV20-1 with TRBJ2-2; 11 bases align to TRBD2. Germline CDR1 and CDR2: DFQATT and SNEGSKA (reference sequence). The CDR3 runs 18 residues. V was pared by 5 bases and J by 5 bases, with 16 bases of the junction left unmatched. CDR3: CSAVKTSGSGFRTGELFF. CDR3 in DNA: TGCAGTGCTGTAAAAACTAGCGGGAGTGGGTTTAGGACCGGGGAGCTGTTTTTT.

The chain employs TRBV28 and TRBJ1-2; a weak D match, TRBD1 (5 bases). The CDR3 totals 12 residues. The V end lost 2 bases, the J end lost 14 bases, and 15 bases lay between the germline ends. Germline CDR1 MDHEN, CDR2 SYDVKM. The CDR3 region is CASSLDSSGKTF. For the CDR3, the DNA is TGTGCCAGCAGTTTAGATTCGTCAGGGAAGACCTTC.